This TCR beta chain was retrieved from a study of blood T cell repertoires in COVID-19. At the level of the study: Both acute and convalescent COVID-19 samples were obtained from the United States, Italy and Spain. PBMCs, B-cell-depleted T cells, or T cells were the source of the cDNA or gDNA that made up the material.

Trimming took off 3 bases at V and 7 bases at J, with 10 bases between the two ends. CDR3 length: 13 residues. Germline CDR1 SNHLY, CDR2 FYNNEI. Authors' data handling: Nucleated cell number was recorded as an estimate derived from reference gene primer amplification. Sequenced by immunoSEQ multiplex PCR; TCRdb stores in-frame clones only, minus some. That table supplies the V and J calls and clone size; D and trimming were determined from the DNA. The table shows roughly 50,000 clones, with around 80% occurring only once. This receptor was obtained from a man aged 60 to 69 with acute or convalescent COVID-19. The chain combines TRBV2 with TRBJ1-5; a weak D match, TRBD1 (6 bases). Sequencing was done on a sample of peripheral blood. The CDR3 sequence is CASSDTGLQPQHF. In DNA form, the CDR3 reads TGTGCCAGCAGTGATACAGGGTTGCAGCCCCAGCATTTT.